A single T cell receptor beta chain is shown here with its context. This sample was included in a study of blood T cell repertoires in COVID-19. As handled by the study authors: Nucleated cell counts were estimated from reference gene primer amplification. The assay was immunoSEQ multiplex PCR, and TCRdb's table has in-frame clones only and misses some. From that table come the V and J calls and clone size; the DNA was used to work out D and trimming. Of tens of thousands of clones in the sample, 90% are singletons; the top ten hold under 5%. In germline, CDR1 is SGHNT, CDR2 YYREEE (reference sequence). The CDR3 is 16 amino acids. V was shortened by 2 bases and J by 2 bases, with 16 bases between the two germline ends.

Sequencing was carried out using peripheral blood. The TCR originated in a human donor in a cohort sampled during active COVID-19. V gene TRBV5-4 combines with J gene TRBJ1-2; D is possibly TRBD1 (5 bases). In nucleotides, the CDR3 is TGTGCCAGCAGCTTCGGGGGGGGAGGGACCAACTATGGCTACACCTTC. This sequence encodes CASSFGGGGTNYGYTF.